These 15 T cell receptor beta chains were sequenced from one sample in a study of cytomegalovirus exposure and HLA in healthy donors. Primers included in the PCR were 60 Vbeta and 13 Jbeta primers. The table came from immunoSEQ multiplex PCR; TCRdb's copy has only in-frame clones and leaves some out. The data contain about 130,000 clones, less than 90% of them seen just once; the ten biggest clones take up 15% to 20%. Sample: PBMCs. Receptors originate from a man aged 18 to 30 in good health and CMV-seropositive.

The chain has TRBV5-4 and TRBJ2-1, with 15 bases that match TRBD2. This CDR3 region has 19 residues. V lost 4 bases to trimming and J lost 5 bases; unmatched junction nucleotides: 13. CDR1 is SGHNT, CDR2 YYREEE, per germline (reference sequence). The CDR3 bases are TGTGCCAGCAGCCCTGGACTAGCGGGGGGGGTAGGCAGCAACAATGAGCAGTTCTTC. This translates into CASSPGLAGGVGSNNEQFF.

The chain uses TRBV10-3 and TRBJ1-1; D is possibly TRBD1 (6 bases). V shed 5 bases and J shed 1 base, with 11 bases lying between them. Germline CDR1 reads ENHRY; CDR2 reads SYGVKD. CDR3 length: 14 residues. The CDR3: CAISTMGANTEAFF. CDR3 DNA: TGTGCCATCAGTACAATGGGGGCGAACACTGAAGCTTTCTTT.

This clone was observed once. The chain joins TRBV7-8 to TRBJ2-5, with D perhaps TRBD1 (5 bases). The J call could be wrong; TRBJ2-7 is a better fit for the DNA end. Germline V gene sequence: CDR1 SGHVS, CDR2 FQNEAQ. The length of the CDR3 is 16 residues. As DNA, the CDR3 is TGTGCCAGCAGCCCTCTTAGGGTCAGGGCGCACTACGAGCAGTACTTC. This sequence encodes CASSPLRVRAHYEQYF.

V gene TRBV2 combines with J gene TRBJ1-1; D may be TRBD1 (6 bases). Germline CDR1 is SNHLY and CDR2 is FYNNEI. V was trimmed by 9 bases and J by 5 bases, leaving 16 bases between them. The CDR3 covers 13 residues. The CDR3 spells CARSQGLWTEAFF. CDR3 in DNA: TGTGCCAGATCACAGGGCTTGTGGACTGAAGCTTTCTTT.

The J gene is TRBJ1-1, the V gene TRBV9; D might be TRBD1 (6 bases). V lost 4 bases to trimming and J lost 5 bases, with 18 bases between them. CDR3 length: 15 amino acids. CDR1 and CDR2 from the germline V gene are SGDLS and YYNGEE. CDR3 coding DNA: TGTGCCAGCAGCCGCGCGGGGGCCGCGGGAACTGAAGCTTTCTTT. The encoded protein is CASSRAGAAGTEAFF.

In its sample, this clone was seen once. The gene calls are TRBV6-5 and TRBJ2-7; tentatively, D is TRBD1 (5 bases). The germline V gene has CDR1 MNHEY and CDR2 SVGAGI. Trimming pared 2 bases from V and 0 bases from J, leaving 5 bases between. The CDR3 is 13 residues long. CDR3 region: CASSYQGSYEQYF. The CDR3 DNA follows: TGTGCCAGCAGTTACCAGGGCTCCTACGAGCAGTACTTC.

The gene calls are TRBV7-9 and TRBJ1-5; tentatively, D is TRBD1 (6 bases). CDR1 and CDR2 (germline): SEHNR, FQNEAQ (reference sequence). The CDR3 consists of 16 residues. Trimming removed 5 bases from V and 2 bases from J, with 16 bases in between. CDR3 sequence reads: CASSANQQGGNQPQHF. For the CDR3, the DNA is TGTGCCAGCAGCGCGAATCAACAGGGTGGCAATCAGCCCCAGCATTTT. The variable domain in full, completed from reference TRBV7-9 and TRBJ1-5, reads DTGVSQNPRHKITKRGQNVTFRCDPISEHNRLYWYRQTLGQGPEFLTYFQNEAQLEKSRLLSDRFSAERPKGSFSTLEIQRTEQGDSAMYLCASSANQQGGNQPQHFGDGTRLSIL.

The chain has TRBV7-9 and TRBJ2-3; 12 nucleotides align to TRBD1. This CDR3 region has 17 residues. Per the germline V gene, CDR1 is SEHNR and CDR2 is FQNEAQ (reference sequence). Trimming removed 6 bases from V and 6 bases from J; junction bases left unmatched: 13. The DNA for the CDR3 is TGTGCCAGCAGTCCGAATACCGGGACAGGGGGCTTCGATACGCAGTATTTT. Residues: CASSPNTGTGGFDTQYF.

The genes are TRBV7-2 and TRBJ2-1, with 10 bases lining up with TRBD1. From germline, CDR1 is SGHTA and CDR2 FQGNSA. The CDR3 loop spans 15 amino acids. J gave up 8 bases and V 5 bases, and 9 bases lay outside the gene matches. CDR3 region: CASSPRTGGRDEQFF. CDR3 DNA sequence: TGTGCCAGCAGCCCGAGGACAGGGGGAAGGGATGAGCAGTTCTTC.

The chain couples TRBV4-1 to TRBJ2-7; 8 bases are a match to TRBD2. The junction had 5 bases not matched to a gene; V was cut back by 1 base and J by 3 bases. This CDR3 has 15 residues. Germline V lookup: CDR1 MGHRA, CDR2 YSYEKL. The CDR3 sequence is CASSQVTSGDYEQYF. The CDR3 coding sequence is TGCGCCAGCAGCCAAGTTACTAGCGGCGACTACGAGCAGTACTTC.

The chain is built from TRBV4-1 and TRBJ1-1; D call uncertain. CDR3 length: 15 residues. The ends were cut back, 0 bases at V and 3 bases at J, with 11 bases in the middle. Germline assignment: CDR1 MGHRA and CDR2 YSYEKL. The CDR3 DNA sequence: TGCGCCAGCAGCCAAGAGCGGGATGCCTACACTGAAGCTTTCTTT. As protein: CASSQERDAYTEAFF.

V is TRBV28 and J is TRBJ2-1; 9 bases line up with TRBD1. CDR3 size: 16 residues. Germline V gives CDR1 MDHEN, CDR2 SYDVKM. V trimming: 1 base; J trimming: 5 bases; junction bases outside the gene matches: 6. CDR3 nucleotide sequence: TGTGCCAGCAGTTTATCCGGACAGGGGACCGACAATGAGCAGTTCTTC. It is translated as CASSLSGQGTDNEQFF.

This chain links TRBV27 with TRBJ2-2; 10 bases align to TRBD1. The CDR3 covers 16 residues. In germline, CDR1 is MNHEY, CDR2 SMNVEV (reference sequence). V lost 3 bases and J lost 4; bases outside the gene matches: 5. The CDR3 region is CASSLSGTGVTGELFF. For the CDR3, the DNA is TGTGCCAGCAGTTTGAGTGGGACAGGGGTCACCGGGGAGCTGTTTTTT.

This clone was counted ten times or more. This chain uses TRBV7-3 with TRBJ2-2, with 10 bases aligning to TRBD1. The CDR3 contains 15 residues. Per the germline V gene, CDR1 is SGHTA and CDR2 is FQGTGA. After removal of 2 bases from V and 3 bases from J, the junction contained 0 bases not matched to a gene. The CDR3 reads CASSLGTGDTGELFF. CDR3 nucleotide sequence: TGTGCCAGCAGCTTAGGGACAGGGGACACCGGGGAGCTGTTTTTT.

In this sample, this clone turned up a few times. This chain connects TRBV7-6 to TRBJ1-1; TRBD1 might be the D (6 bases). Germline V gene lookup returns CDR1 SGHVS and CDR2 FNYEAQ. This CDR3 has 12 residues. Trimming shortened V by 6 bases and J by 8 bases, and 13 bases separated the two germline ends. The DNA of the CDR3 is TGTGCCAGCAGACAGGGACAACAGGAAGCTTTCTTT. This encodes CASRQGQQEAFF.